Presented here are 22 T cell receptor beta chains from one specimen sequenced in a study of identifying expanded T cells in peripheral blood. The method was immunoSEQ multiplex PCR; TCRdb's version includes in-frame clones alone and lacks a portion of them. Of around 95,000 clones in the sample, 88% were seen once. Sequencing used blood. The receptors originated from a person aged 18 to 75 in good health.

The chain is built from TRBV5-8 and TRBJ2-5, with D hard to call. Germline V gene lookup returns CDR1 SGHTS and CDR2 YDEGEE. Between the trimmed V and J ends, which lost 1 base and 5 bases, there was a span of 15 bases. The CDR3 extends over 15 amino acids. The CDR3 sequence: CASSLHLTQWETQYF. The CDR3 DNA follows: TGTGCCAGCAGCTTGCACCTTACCCAGTGGGAGACCCAGTACTTC.

DNA for the CDR3: TGTGCCAGCAGGTCGGGAGGGGGAGGTGGTGAAGCTTTCTTT. This encodes CASRSGGGGGEAFF. This chain connects TRBV7-9 to TRBJ1-1; a possible D gene is TRBD1 (6 bases). Germline values: CDR1 SEHNR, CDR2 FQNEAQ (reference sequence). The CDR3 sequence is 14 residues long. V shed 6 bases and J shed 7 bases, with 18 bases lying between them.

The chain employs TRBV30 and TRBJ1-1; TRBD1 is a possible D gene (5 bases). Trimming shortened V by 1 base and J by 6 bases, and 6 bases separated the two germline ends. CDR3 length: 11 amino acids. Germline CDR1 GTSNPN, CDR2 SVGIG (reference sequence). CDR3 DNA: TGTGCCTGGAGTGGAGGGGCTGAAGCTTTCTTT. It specifies CAWSGGAEAFF.

The J gene is TRBJ1-2, the V gene TRBV2; no definite D call. Trimming pared 4 bases from V and 0 bases from J, leaving 6 bases between. Germline CDR1 and CDR2: SNHLY and FYNNEI. The length of the CDR3 is 13 residues. The CDR3 DNA is TGTGCCAGCAGTGCAGGAGCTAACTATGGCTACACCTTC. Translating gives CASSAGANYGYTF.

This clone was counted a single time. The V gene is TRBV18, the J gene TRBJ2-4, with D possibly matching TRBD1 (6 bases). The germline gives CDR1 KGHSH, CDR2 LQKENI. The CDR3 extends over 13 amino acids. V was shortened by 2 bases and J by 6 bases, with 8 bases between the two germline ends. The CDR3 region is CASSPGQRNIQYF. The DNA for the CDR3 is TGTGCCAGCTCACCAGGACAGAGAAACATTCAGTACTTC. Full variable domain (rest looked up from reference TRBV18 and TRBJ2-4): NAGVMQNPRHLVRRRGQEARLRCSPMKGHSHVYWYRQLPEEGLKFMVYLQKENIIDESGMPKERFSAEFPKEGPSILRIQQVVRGDSAAYFCASSPGQRNIQYFGAGTRLSVL.

V gene TRBV2 combines with J gene TRBJ2-4; tentatively, D is TRBD2 (5 bases). CDR1 SNHLY and CDR2 FYNNEI come from the germline V gene. Trimming took off 4 bases at V and 7 bases at J, with 17 bases between the two ends. The CDR3 totals 15 residues. CDR3 region: CASSVEGHNGNIQYF. CDR3 sequence (DNA): TGTGCCAGCAGTGTCGAGGGCCATAATGGCAACATTCAGTACTTC.

The rearrangement uses TRBV27 and TRBJ1-1, with D perhaps TRBD1 (6 bases). Trimming cost V 3 bases and J 1 base, with 15 bases left between them. The CDR3 covers 16 residues. From germline, CDR1 is MNHEY and CDR2 SMNVEV (reference sequence). The CDR3 loop is CASSFAVDSSNTEAFF. CDR3 nucleotide sequence: TGTGCCAGCAGTTTCGCTGTGGACAGTTCGAACACTGAAGCTTTCTTT.

Notes on this clone: One junction end disagrees with the germline gene, perhaps due to a read error. The rearrangement links TRBV5-1 to TRBJ2-1, with D uncertain. CDR3 size: 16 residues. Per the germline V gene, CDR1 is SGHRS and CDR2 is YFSETQ. The CDR3 coding sequence is TGCGCCAGCAGCTTGTTTCAGGATTTTGGAAACAATGGGCAGTTCTTC. It encodes CASSLFQDFGNNGQFF.

This clone appeared a few times. This chain joins TRBV5-6 and TRBJ2-3; 9 positions match TRBD1. This CDR3 is built from 17 residues. Unmatched junction bases numbered 8, after V lost 2 bases and J lost 1 base. Per the germline V gene, CDR1 is SGHDT and CDR2 is YYEEEE. The CDR3 sequence is CASSFPGQGWGTDTQYF. The CDR3 nucleotides are TGTGCCAGCAGCTTCCCGGGACAGGGATGGGGCACAGATACGCAGTATTTT.

The rearrangement joins TRBV5-4 to TRBJ1-3; 9 bases are a match to TRBD1. V dropped 2 bases and J dropped 4; count of bases not matched to a gene: 4. Per germline, CDR1 SGHNT and CDR2 YYREEE (reference sequence). The CDR3 totals 15 residues. The CDR3 nucleotides read TGTGCCAGCAGCTTACAGGGGGCAGGGGGAAACACCATATATTTT. This encodes CASSLQGAGGNTIYF.

This chain joins TRBV5-8 and TRBJ2-3; TRBD2 aligns across 12 bases. The germline V gene has CDR1 SGHTS and CDR2 YDEGEE. This CDR3 comprises 17 residues. The trim removed 4 bases at V and 2 bases at J, leaving 8 bases unmatched. The CDR3 here is CASSTELAGGPTDTQYF. The CDR3, as DNA: TGTGCCAGCAGCACAGAACTAGCGGGAGGCCCCACAGATACGCAGTATTTT. The entire variable domain, with the rest obtained from reference TRBV5-8 and TRBJ2-3, is as follows: EAGVTQSPTHLIKTRGQQATLRCSPISGHTSVYWYQQALGLGLQFLLWYDEGEERNRGNFPPRFSGRQFPNYSSELNVNALELEDSALYLCASSTELAGGPTDTQYFGPGTRLTVL.

This sequence joins TRBV19 and TRBJ2-2; perhaps TRBD1 as D (6 bases). Trimming cost V 4 bases and J 7 bases, with 13 bases left between them. The CDR3 covers 14 residues. Germline loops: CDR1 LNHDA, CDR2 SQIVND (reference sequence). The CDR3, as DNA: TGTGCCAGTAGTACACAGGGTCGGGTCGGGGAGCTGTTTTTT. Translating it yields CASSTQGRVGELFF.

CDR3 loop: CASSYSAREINYEQYF. CDR3 DNA sequence: TGTGCCAGCAGTTACTCGGCCAGGGAAATCAACTACGAGCAGTACTTC. The rearrangement uses TRBV6-6 and TRBJ2-7; D might be TRBD1 (5 bases). The CDR3 sequence is 16 residues long. Looked up from germline, CDR1 is MNHNY and CDR2 is SVGAGI (reference sequence). The germline V and J ends were trimmed by 0 bases and 3 bases, with 15 bases remaining between them.

The rearrangement uses TRBV7-9 and TRBJ1-6; unclear D gene. With 8 bases removed from V and 0 bases from J, the gap between germline ends came to 8 bases. Germline V gene lookup returns CDR1 SEHNR and CDR2 FQNEAQ (reference sequence). The CDR3 contains 14 residues. Here the CDR3 reads CASQRSSYNSPLHF. The CDR3 DNA reads TGTGCCAGCCAGCGGAGCTCCTATAATTCACCCCTCCACTTT. The variable domain in full, completed from reference TRBV7-9 and TRBJ1-6, reads DTGVSQNPRHKITKRGQNVTFRCDPISEHNRLYWYRQTLGQGPEFLTYFQNEAQLEKSRLLSDRFSAERPKGSFSTLEIQRTEQGDSAMYLCASQRSSYNSPLHFGNGTRLTVT.

The V call is TRBV4-1, the J call TRBJ2-3; 11 bases are a match to TRBD2. The germline V gene encodes CDR1 MGHRA and CDR2 YSYEKL. CDR3 size: 16 residues. With V trimmed by 4 bases and J by 2 bases, 5 bases remained unmatched. The chain's CDR3 is CASSPGLADFTDTQYF. Here the CDR3 DNA reads TGCGCCAGCAGCCCGGGACTAGCGGATTTCACAGATACGCAGTATTTT.

This rearrangement joins TRBV19 to TRBJ1-5; D perhaps matches TRBD1 (6 bases). This CDR3 has 17 residues. From germline, CDR1 is LNHDA and CDR2 SQIVND (reference sequence). V was clipped by 7 bases and J by 6 bases, with 25 bases between them. DNA for the CDR3: TGTGCCAGTAAGAGGGGACATCTGTTAGGACGGGTTCAGCCCCAGCATTTT. Its protein product is CASKRGHLLGRVQPQHF.

This rearrangement joins TRBV4-2 to TRBJ1-1; D not certain. Germline-derived CDR1 and CDR2 are LGHNA and YNFKEQ. The CDR3 is 15 amino acids. Trimming cost V 0 bases and J 1 base, with 9 bases left between them. The CDR3 nucleotides read TGTGCCAGCAGCCAAGATCATGGCCAGAACACTGAAGCTTTCTTT. Amino acid sequence: CASSQDHGQNTEAFF.

The V and J genes are TRBV29-1 and TRBJ2-3, with D tentatively TRBD1 or TRBD2 (5 bases each). Germline V gene data show CDR1 as SQVTM and CDR2 as ANQGSEA. This CDR3 is built from 14 residues. Deletions cut 4 bases from V and 4 bases from J, with 15 bases between. CDR3 DNA sequence: TGCAGCGTTGTCTGGGGGAACGGACCAGATACGCAGTATTTT. This codes for CSVVWGNGPDTQYF.

This chain uses TRBV7-2 with TRBJ1-6; no clear D gene. V lost 5 bases and J lost 9, with 11 bases in between. Looked up from germline, CDR1 is SGHTA and CDR2 is FQGNSA. The CDR3 covers 13 residues. The CDR3 loop is CASSQSLGSPLHF. The CDR3 bases are TGTGCCAGCAGCCAAAGTTTGGGTTCACCCCTCCACTTT.

V is TRBV2 and J is TRBJ1-2; 7 nucleotides match TRBD1. The CDR3 is 14 residues long. Germline CDR1 reads SNHLY; CDR2 reads FYNNEI. Germline trimming cut 3 bases from V and 7 bases from J; bases unmatched to any gene: 8. CDR3: CASSEVRGMGGYTF. DNA for the CDR3: TGTGCCAGCAGTGAGGTCAGGGGGATGGGTGGCTACACCTTC.

This rearrangement joins TRBV7-6 to TRBJ1-1; D unclear. The CDR3 sequence is 16 residues long. V lost 1 base, J lost 1 base, and 13 bases lay in between. CDR1 and CDR2 (germline): SGHVS, FNYEAQ. The CDR3 protein is CASSLGSRTGNTEAFF. As DNA, the CDR3 is TGTGCCAGCAGCTTAGGAAGTCGGACGGGGAACACTGAAGCTTTCTTT. The full variable domain, with the rest looked up from reference TRBV7-6 and TRBJ1-1, is GAGVSQSPRYKVTKRGQDVALRCDPISGHVSLYWYRQALGQGPEFLTYFNYEAQQDKSGLPNDRFSAERPEGSISTLTIQRTEQRDSAMYRCASSLGSRTGNTEAFFGQGTRLTVV.

This chain connects TRBV19 to TRBJ1-2; 9 positions match TRBD1. Losses at the gene ends were 6 bases for V and 5 bases for J; bases not matched to a gene: 10. CDR1 is LNHDA, CDR2 SQIVND, per germline (reference sequence). This CDR3 spans 15 amino acids. CDR3 nucleotide sequence: TGTGCCAGTAGGGAAGACAGGGGGTTTGGATATGGCTACACCTTC. It translates to CASREDRGFGYGYTF.